This record concerns one TCR beta chain sequence. The data stem from a study of T cell responses to AZD1222 COVID-19 vaccine. J was trimmed by 6 bases and V by 1 base; bases with no gene match: 6. Looked up from germline, CDR1 is LNHDA and CDR2 is SQIVND (reference sequence). The CDR3 spans 15 residues. Assay used: immunoSEQ multiplex PCR; TCRdb lists only in-frame clones, some missing. The table shows some 250,000 clones, with around 93% occurring only once. The TCR was taken from an adult who received the AZD1222 COVID-19 vaccine. The source was peripheral blood, collected 28 days after the second AZD1222 dose. This chain uses TRBV19 with TRBJ2-1; 7 positions agree with TRBD2. The CDR3 reads CASSIGSSSGNEQFF. The CDR3 DNA follows: TGTGCCAGTAGTATAGGATCTTCTAGCGGCAATGAGCAGTTCTTC.